The 23 T cell receptor beta chains given below trace back to one sample, sequenced in a study of cytomegalovirus exposure and HLA in healthy donors. Clones were sequenced by immunoSEQ multiplex PCR, and TCRdb holds only the in-frame ones, with some missing. The sample has about 72,000 clones, 94% seen once. Sample: PBMCs. The receptor set was obtained from a woman aged 18-29 years in good health and CMV-seropositive.

The V call is TRBV19, the J call TRBJ1-2; 11 nucleotides align to TRBD1. The ends lost 3 bases at V and 6 bases at J; junction bases unmatched: 6. The germline V gene encodes CDR1 LNHDA and CDR2 SQIVND (reference sequence). The CDR3 is 15 residues long. The CDR3 DNA reads TGTGCCAGTAGTATTGGGGGACAGGGGGTCCATGGCTACACCTTC. It translates to CASSIGGQGVHGYTF.

The V and J genes are TRBV29-1 and TRBJ2-3; 10 positions agree with TRBD2. This CDR3 region has 14 residues. V trimming: 8 bases; J trimming: 0 bases; junction bases outside the gene matches: 5. The V gene's germline CDR1 is SQVTM and CDR2 ANQGSEA. CDR3 nucleotides: TGCAGCACCGGAGCGGGAGGGAGCACAGATACGCAGTATTTT. This encodes CSTGAGGSTDTQYF.

This sequence joins TRBV27 and TRBJ1-1; 8 bases match TRBD1. CDR3 length: 15 residues. Germline-derived CDR1 and CDR2 are MNHEY and SMNVEV (reference sequence). V shed 1 base and J 3 bases; nucleotides not matched to a gene: 4. The CDR3 reads CASSLYDRGDTEAFF. The CDR3 DNA follows: TGTGCCAGCAGTTTATACGACAGGGGCGACACTGAAGCTTTCTTT.

The gene calls are TRBV5-4 and TRBJ2-1; TRBD2 might be the D (5 bases). Germline CDR1 reads SGHNT; CDR2 reads YYREEE (reference sequence). V lost 5 bases and J lost 5, with 11 bases in between. The CDR3 spans 13 residues. The CDR3 region has the DNA TGTGCCAGCAGTCGTACTAGTAACAATGAGCAGTTCTTC. It yields the protein CASSRTSNNEQFF.

A single count supports this clone. V gene TRBV12-5 combines with J gene TRBJ2-5, with TRBD2 matching 7 bases. The germline V gene has CDR1 LGHNT and CDR2 FRNRAP. This CDR3 has 17 residues. J was trimmed by 5 bases and V by 0 bases; bases with no gene match: 12. The CDR3: CASGLVRGEGWGETQYF. Here the CDR3 DNA reads TGTGCTAGTGGTTTGGTACGGGGGGAAGGTTGGGGGGAGACCCAGTACTTC.

The chain employs TRBV11-3 and TRBJ2-3; weak D call: TRBD2 (5 bases). The CDR3 is made up of 16 amino acids. The V end was cut by 6 bases, the J end by 2 bases, with 18 bases between. Germline CDR1 SGHNT, CDR2 YENEEA. CDR3: CASSFWTAEATDTQYF. In DNA, the CDR3 is TGTGCCAGCAGTTTTTGGACTGCCGAAGCCACAGATACGCAGTATTTT.

The chain couples TRBV16 to TRBJ1-5, with unresolved D. V shed 0 bases and J shed 5 bases, with 14 bases lying between them. Germline V gene sequence: CDR1 KGHSY, CDR2 FQNENV. The CDR3 runs to 16 residues. The CDR3 protein is CASSQSRRSGDQPQHF. DNA for the CDR3: TGTGCCAGCAGCCAATCCCGACGGTCGGGAGATCAGCCCCAGCATTTT.

The rearrangement uses TRBV14 and TRBJ2-1; 7 nucleotides match TRBD2. V was clipped by 6 bases and J by 0 bases; unmatched bases: 11. The CDR3 contains 17 residues. From germline, CDR1 is SGHDN and CDR2 FVKESK. CDR3 nucleotides: TGTGCCAGCAGTCTTCTACACCGGGACTACTCCTACAATGAGCAGTTCTTC. Translated, it gives CASSLLHRDYSYNEQFF.

This chain connects TRBV5-6 to TRBJ2-2; the D gene is possibly TRBD2 (6 bases). The germline V gene encodes CDR1 SGHDT and CDR2 YYEEEE. The CDR3 has 14 residues. V dropped 5 bases and J dropped 5 bases, with 13 bases sitting between them. The CDR3 loop is CASRPGLSTGELFF. The CDR3 nucleotides read TGTGCCAGCAGGCCTGGACTATCGACCGGGGAGCTGTTTTTT.

The DNA for the CDR3 is TGTGCCATCACCCCAAACGGGAACTCCTACGAGCAGTACTTC. Encoded protein: CAITPNGNSYEQYF. The chain recombines TRBV10-3 with TRBJ2-7, with a weak D call TRBD2 (5 bases). The germline V and J ends were trimmed by 7 bases and 0 bases, with 13 bases remaining between them. The CDR3 consists of 14 residues. CDR1 ENHRY and CDR2 SYGVKD come from the germline V gene.

This chain joins TRBV28 and TRBJ1-2; D is possibly TRBD1 (6 bases). Germline V gene sequence: CDR1 MDHEN, CDR2 SYDVKM. The CDR3 length is 15 residues. V lost 3 bases and J lost 3, with 14 bases in between. CDR3 sequence: CASSFPAGVDYGYTF. The CDR3 DNA is TGTGCCAGCAGTTTCCCTGCAGGGGTAGACTATGGCTACACCTTC.

V gene TRBV4-1 combines with J gene TRBJ2-2, with 9 bases that match TRBD1. Germline V gene sequence: CDR1 MGHRA, CDR2 YSYEKL. The CDR3 totals 17 residues. J lost 8 bases, V lost 5 bases, and 15 bases had no gene match. CDR3 sequence: CASSSTRDRDLIGELFF. The CDR3 coding sequence is TGCGCCAGCAGCTCCACCCGGGACAGGGATTTAATTGGGGAGCTGTTTTTT.

The chain uses TRBV29-1 and TRBJ2-2; TRBD1 matches at 7 bases. Per the germline V gene, CDR1 is SQVTM and CDR2 is ANQGSEA. With V trimmed by 4 bases and J by 6 bases, 5 bases remained unmatched. The CDR3 extends over 13 amino acids. The CDR3 DNA follows: TGCAGCGTTGTTAGGCAGGGGGCCGGGGAGCTGTTTTTT. This gives the protein CSVVRQGAGELFF.

The chain uses TRBV2 and TRBJ1-5, with 10 bases matching TRBD1. From germline, CDR1 is SNHLY and CDR2 FYNNEI. The CDR3 loop spans 14 amino acids. Germline trimming cut 5 bases from V and 9 bases from J; bases unmatched to any gene: 7. CDR3 bases: TGTGCCAGCAGTCCGGGACAGGGGTCACCGCCCCAGCATTTT. This codes for CASSPGQGSPPQHF.

This clone appeared once. CDR3 loop: CASSASVNQPQHF. The CDR3 nucleotides are TGTGCCAGCAGTGCCTCCGTCAATCAGCCCCAGCATTTT. The chain is built from TRBV6-1 and TRBJ1-5; D call uncertain. Germline CDR1 reads MNHNS; CDR2 reads SASEGT. Trimming removed 4 bases from V and 3 bases from J, with 7 bases in between. This CDR3 has 13 amino acids.

V is TRBV25-1 and J is TRBJ2-3, with D tentatively TRBD1 (7 bases). Trimming pared 3 bases from V and 3 bases from J, leaving 16 bases between. The CDR3 is made up of 16 amino acids. Germline values: CDR1 MGHDK, CDR2 SYGVNS. Here the CDR3 reads CASSDHRGGWTDTQYF. In DNA form, the CDR3 reads TGTGCCAGCAGTGATCACAGGGGAGGTTGGACAGATACGCAGTATTTT.

The chain carries TRBV30 and TRBJ1-5; D remains unclear. There are 16 residues in the CDR3. Trimming left V 0 bases short and J 2 bases short, with 14 bases between. CDR1 GTSNPN and CDR2 SVGIG come from the germline V gene (reference sequence). The CDR3 here is CAWSVGVSGGNQPQHF. The CDR3, as DNA: TGTGCCTGGAGTGTAGGAGTCTCCGGGGGCAATCAGCCCCAGCATTTT.

V usage is TRBV27 and J usage is TRBJ2-7, with D possibly TRBD2 on 6 matching bases. This CDR3 has 14 residues. Trimming pared 5 bases from V and 4 bases from J, leaving 15 bases between. Germline V lookup: CDR1 MNHEY, CDR2 SMNVEV (reference sequence). The CDR3 DNA is TGTGCCAGCAGTCCCGGGACTGAGCTTTACGAGCAGTACTTC. Translated, it gives CASSPGTELYEQYF.

The chain uses TRBV12-5 and TRBJ1-5; no clear D gene. Germline-derived CDR1 and CDR2 are LGHNT and FRNRAP. The CDR3 extends over 13 amino acids. With 5 bases removed from V and 1 base from J, the gap between germline ends came to 6 bases. The chain's CDR3 is CASGTPSNQPQHF. DNA for the CDR3: TGTGCTAGTGGTACTCCCAGCAATCAGCCCCAGCATTTT.

DNA for the CDR3: TGTGCAACCTCCCGGGACAGGGGCTACCAAGAGACCCAGTACTTC. Amino acids: CATSRDRGYQETQYF. The chain employs TRBV12-2 and TRBJ2-5; the table's D call, TRBD1, was not checked against the DNA. TRBV12-2 corresponds to a pseudogene. This CDR3 comprises 15 residues.

The chain recombines TRBV9 with TRBJ2-1; TRBD2 aligns across 7 bases. Germline lookup yields CDR1 SGDLS and CDR2 YYNGEE. V trimming: 2 bases; J trimming: 0 bases; junction bases outside the gene matches: 8. The CDR3 spans 17 residues. CDR3 protein: CASSVGHLADSYNEQFF. Written as DNA, the CDR3 is TGTGCCAGCAGCGTGGGCCACCTAGCGGACTCCTACAATGAGCAGTTCTTC. Drawing the rest from reference TRBV9 and TRBJ2-1, the complete variable domain is DSGVTQTPKHLITATGQRVTLRCSPRSGDLSVYWYQQSLDQGLQFLIQYYNGEERAKGNILERFSAQQFPDLHSELNLSSLELGDSALYFCASSVGHLADSYNEQFFGPGTRLTVL.

The chain is built from TRBV7-2 and TRBJ2-7, with D uncertain. The CDR3 covers 13 residues. The germline V gene encodes CDR1 SGHTA and CDR2 FQGNSA. V gave up 3 bases and J gave up 3 bases, with 9 bases separating them. CDR3 sequence reads: CASSLGPSYEQYF. As DNA, the CDR3 is TGTGCCAGCAGCTTGGGCCCCAGCTACGAGCAGTACTTC.

J is TRBJ1-4 and V is TRBV7-6; 10 bases match TRBD1. Germline V gene sequence: CDR1 SGHVS, CDR2 FNYEAQ. This CDR3 has 15 residues. V was pared by 5 bases and J by 8 bases, with 8 bases of the junction left unmatched. CDR3 coding DNA: TGTGCCAGCAGCCCGAGGGACAGGGGAGGCGAAAAACTGTTTTTT. Translating gives CASSPRDRGGEKLFF. Filled out from reference TRBV7-6 and TRBJ1-4, the complete variable domain reads GAGVSQSPRYKVTKRGQDVALRCDPISGHVSLYWYRQALGQGPEFLTYFNYEAQQDKSGLPNDRFSAERPEGSISTLTIQRTEQRDSAMYRCASSPRDRGGEKLFFGSGTQLSVL.